The next 29 T cell receptor beta chains were all read from a single sample in a study of blood T cell repertoires in COVID-19. TCRdb's copy holds only in-frame clones and misses some; the assay was immunoSEQ multiplex PCR. The table has 150,000 to 200,000 clones, around 81% seen once; the top ten hold about 2.7%. Material: peripheral blood. These receptors all come from a human donor with acute or convalescent COVID-19. The donor label of this sample is uncertain.

The V and J genes are TRBV11-2 and TRBJ2-7, with D tentatively TRBD2 (6 bases). V was trimmed by 2 bases and J by 0 bases, leaving 17 bases between them. The germline gives CDR1 SGHAT, CDR2 FQNNGV. This CDR3 spans 17 amino acids. CDR3 region: CASSLMAGTVSSYEQYF. CDR3 bases: TGTGCCAGCAGCTTAATGGCCGGGACTGTGAGCTCCTACGAGCAGTACTTC.

V usage is TRBV18 and J usage is TRBJ2-5, with D possibly TRBD1 on 5 matching bases. The V gene lost 0 bases and the J gene lost 7 bases, with 6 bases spanning the gap. This CDR3 contains 12 residues. CDR1 KGHSH and CDR2 LQKENI come from the germline V gene. CDR3 region: CASSPPQGTQYF. The CDR3 region has the DNA TGTGCCAGCTCACCACCTCAGGGGACCCAGTACTTC.

The V call is TRBV15, the J call TRBJ1-4; a possible D gene is TRBD1 (6 bases). The V gene's germline CDR1 is LNHNV and CDR2 YYDKDF (reference sequence). CDR3 length: 14 residues. The V gene lost 5 bases and the J gene lost 8 bases, with 15 bases spanning the gap. In nucleotides, the CDR3 is TGTGCCACCAGCGCTCCAGGGGCCAGGGAAAAACTGTTTTTT. This gives the protein CATSAPGAREKLFF.

The gene calls are TRBV5-6 and TRBJ1-2; D is perhaps TRBD1 (5 bases). The CDR3 length is 18 residues. Germline V gene lookup returns CDR1 SGHDT and CDR2 YYEEEE. V lost 3 bases and J 0 bases, leaving 21 bases between the germline ends. In DNA form, the CDR3 reads TGTGCCAGCAGCTACCCCGACAGACGCTATGGGGCTAACTATGGCTACACCTTC. This encodes CASSYPDRRYGANYGYTF.

The chain recombines TRBV4-1 with TRBJ1-1; D unclear. The V gene's germline CDR1 is MGHRA and CDR2 YSYEKL. V lost 1 base, J lost 3 bases, and 6 bases lay in between. The CDR3 contains 13 residues. This CDR3 is CASSQVPDTEAFF. For the CDR3, the DNA is TGCGCCAGCAGCCAAGTGCCGGACACTGAAGCTTTCTTT.

The chain employs TRBV18 and TRBJ2-5; no reliable D call. From germline, CDR1 is KGHSH and CDR2 LQKENI. Trimming removed 3 bases from V and 3 bases from J, with 11 bases in between. CDR3 length: 14 residues. The CDR3 region is CASSPRLSEETQYF. DNA for the CDR3: TGTGCCAGCTCACCCCGTCTTTCGGAAGAGACCCAGTACTTC.

This clone has more than one count but fewer than ten. The V gene is TRBV29-1, the J gene TRBJ2-1; 11 bases agree with TRBD2. Per the germline V gene, CDR1 is SQVTM and CDR2 is ANQGSEA. The CDR3 extends over 16 amino acids. The V and J ends lost 5 bases and 4 bases, in that order; junction bases with no gene match: 10. CDR3 coding DNA: TGCAGCGTTACAGGGTTAGCGGGGGGGCAGTACAATGAGCAGTTCTTC. Translation gives CSVTGLAGGQYNEQFF.

This clone was detected a few times. The chain couples TRBV12-3 or TRBV12-4 to TRBJ1-5; a weak D match, TRBD1 (6 bases). The V end was cut by 8 bases, the J end by 1 base, with 9 bases between. This CDR3 has 13 amino acids. CDR3 sequence reads: CASRTESNQPQHF. For the CDR3, the DNA is TGTGCCAGCCGGACAGAGAGCAATCAGCCCCAGCATTTT.

Details on this clone: Different DNA sequences within this sample yield the same CDR3. The rearrangement uses TRBV6-1 and TRBJ1-2; TRBD1 matches 8 bases. Germline V gene lookup returns CDR1 MNHNS and CDR2 SASEGT. Trimming cost V 1 base and J 6 bases; bases outside gene matches: 1. This CDR3 has 13 residues. The DNA of the CDR3 is TGTGCCAGCAGTGAAGACAGGGGGAATGGCTACACCTTC. Translating it yields CASSEDRGNGYTF.

The table lists this clone with a few counts. V is TRBV5-1 and J is TRBJ2-5; D is possibly TRBD1 (5 bases). Trimming shortened V by 4 bases and J by 1 base, and 11 bases separated the two germline ends. The CDR3 runs 14 residues. Germline assignment: CDR1 SGHRS and CDR2 YFSETQ. DNA for the CDR3: TGCGCCAGCAGCACTGACAGCCTCCAAGAGACCCAGTACTTC. Translated, it gives CASSTDSLQETQYF.

The rearrangement links TRBV3-1 (or the pseudogene TRBV3-2) to TRBJ1-1; perhaps TRBD1 as D (5 bases). The V end lost 2 bases, the J end lost 2 bases, and 9 bases lay between the germline ends. This CDR3 is 14 amino acids long. Germline V gene sequence: CDR1 LGHDT, CDR2 YNNKEL (reference sequence). The CDR3 here is CASSQRGSNTEAFF. As DNA, the CDR3 is TGTGCCAGCAGCCAAAGGGGTTCTAACACTGAAGCTTTCTTT.

The CDR3 DNA is TGCGCCAGCAGCTTGTTTGCTAGCGGATCCTACGAGCAGTACTTC. Translating it yields CASSLFASGSYEQYF. V and J are TRBV5-1 and TRBJ2-7; 7 nucleotides line up with TRBD2. J was trimmed by 1 base and V by 1 base; bases with no gene match: 5. The germline V gene has CDR1 SGHRS and CDR2 YFSETQ. This CDR3 has 15 residues.

V gene TRBV12-5 combines with J gene TRBJ2-7; 9 bases match TRBD1. The length of the CDR3 is 15 residues. V dropped 7 bases and J dropped 3; count of bases not matched to a gene: 10. Germline lookup yields CDR1 LGHNT and CDR2 FRNRAP. CDR3 bases: TGTGCTAGTGCCCGATCGACAGGGGGAATCTACGAGCAGTACTTC. Residues: CASARSTGGIYEQYF.

The chain recombines TRBV2 with TRBJ2-5, with TRBD1 as a possible D gene (6 bases). CDR1 SNHLY and CDR2 FYNNEI come from the germline V gene. This CDR3 has 14 residues. The ends were cut back, 5 bases at V and 3 bases at J, with 13 bases in the middle. Written as DNA, the CDR3 is TGTGCCAGCAGTCTCGGACAGAAAGAAGAGACCCAGTACTTC. This sequence encodes CASSLGQKEETQYF. The full variable domain, rest sourced from reference TRBV2 and TRBJ2-5, is EPEVTQTPSHQVTQMGQEVILRCVPISNHLYFYWYRQILGQKVEFLVSFYNNEISEKSEIFDDQFSVERPDGSNFTLKIRSTKLEDSAMYFCASSLGQKEETQYFGPGTRLLVL.

The genes are TRBV5-5 and TRBJ2-3, with D perhaps matching TRBD2 (6 bases). The germline CDR1 and CDR2 sequences are SGHKS and YYEKEE (reference sequence). The CDR3 covers 15 residues. The ends were cut back, 3 bases at V and 3 bases at J, with 14 bases in the middle. The CDR3 nucleotides are TGTGCCAGCAGCTCCCCTGGCGGGGTAACAGATACGCAGTATTTT. Protein: CASSSPGGVTDTQYF.

The J gene is TRBJ2-7, the V gene TRBV27, with D perhaps matching TRBD1 (5 bases). Germline lookup yields CDR1 MNHEY and CDR2 SMNVEV (reference sequence). V dropped 7 bases and J dropped 4 bases, with 17 bases sitting between them. This CDR3 has 14 amino acids. The CDR3: CASTRYQGGYEQYF. CDR3 coding DNA: TGTGCCAGCACCCGATACCAGGGCGGTTACGAGCAGTACTTC.

In its sample, this clone was seen a few times. This chain connects TRBV2 to TRBJ1-5; 9 bases are shared with TRBD1. Germline V lookup: CDR1 SNHLY, CDR2 FYNNEI. The CDR3 length is 15 residues. J was trimmed by 3 bases and V by 4 bases; bases with no gene match: 4. CDR3 nucleotide sequence: TGTGCCAGCAGTGGGGACAGGGCAAACAATCAGCCCCAGCATTTT. This codes for CASSGDRANNQPQHF.

The chain uses TRBV5-1 and TRBJ1-3; D possibly corresponds to TRBD1 (5 bases). Germline loops: CDR1 SGHRS, CDR2 YFSETQ. The CDR3 loop spans 14 amino acids. The V end was cut by 0 bases, the J end by 2 bases, with 6 bases between. CDR3 loop: CASSLAGPGNTIYF. The DNA for the CDR3 is TGCGCCAGCAGCTTGGCAGGGCCTGGAAACACCATATATTTT.

This chain links TRBV19 with TRBJ1-1; 7 bases map to TRBD1. With V trimmed by 7 bases and J by 10 bases, 6 bases remained unmatched. The CDR3 is made up of 11 amino acids. From germline, CDR1 is LNHDA and CDR2 SQIVND (reference sequence). The CDR3 nucleotides read TGTGCCAGTACCCAGGGGGTTGCAGCTTTCTTT. It yields the protein CASTQGVAAFF.

The CDR3 loop reads CASSLNRGGYTF. For the CDR3, the DNA is TGTGCCAGCAGCTTAAACAGGGGCGGCTACACCTTC. The gene calls are TRBV13 and TRBJ1-2, with TRBD1 matching 7 bases. The V and J ends lost 2 bases and 8 bases, in that order; junction bases with no gene match: 2. CDR3 length equals 12 residues. CDR1 PRHDT and CDR2 FYEKMQ come from the germline V gene (reference sequence).

The CDR3 spells CSASLSQRGPETQYF. CDR3 sequence (DNA): TGCAGTGCTAGTTTATCCCAGCGGGGGCCAGAGACCCAGTACTTC. The V and J genes are TRBV20-1 and TRBJ2-5, with 8 bases matching TRBD2. The length of the CDR3 is 15 residues. The germline CDR1 and CDR2 sequences are DFQATT and SNEGSKA (reference sequence). The junction had 10 bases not matched to a gene; V was cut back by 3 bases and J by 4 bases.

The rearrangement uses TRBV14 and TRBJ2-3, with no clear D. Per germline, CDR1 SGHDN and CDR2 FVKESK. CDR3 length: 15 residues. The germline V and J ends were trimmed by 4 bases and 1 base, with 12 bases remaining between them. The CDR3 DNA reads TGTGCCAGCAGCCCCGCTGAGAGGCGCACAGATACGCAGTATTTT. As protein: CASSPAERRTDTQYF.

CDR3 bases: TGTGCCAGCAGCCAAGAAGGGACAGGGGGTGGCTACACCTTC. Its protein is CASSQEGTGGGYTF. The chain combines TRBV4-2 with TRBJ1-2, with 11 bases matching TRBD1. Looked up from germline, CDR1 is LGHNA and CDR2 is YNFKEQ. This CDR3 has 14 amino acids. The junction had 1 base not matched to a gene; V was cut back by 0 bases and J by 7 bases.

The chain uses TRBV5-4 and TRBJ2-3; 8 positions match TRBD1. V gave up 4 bases and J gave up 2 bases; unmatched junction bases: 6. This CDR3 region has 15 residues. Germline V gene data show CDR1 as SGHNT and CDR2 as YYREEE (reference sequence). DNA for the CDR3: TGTGCCAGCAGCCCGACAGGGGCCTACACAGATACGCAGTATTTT. It is translated as CASSPTGAYTDTQYF. Full variable domain (remainder filled in from reference TRBV5-4 and TRBJ2-3): ETGVTQSPTHLIKTRGQQVTLRCSSQSGHNTVSWYQQALGQGPQFIFQYYREEENGRGNFPPRFSGLQFPNYSSELNVNALELDDSALYLCASSPTGAYTDTQYFGPGTRLTVL.

In DNA, the CDR3 is TGTGCCAGCAGCCAAGGGGAGCGCACCACCAATGAGCAGTTCTTC. Amino acids: CASSQGERTTNEQFF. J is TRBJ2-1 and V is TRBV4-2, with D possibly TRBD2 on 5 matching bases. The CDR3 runs 15 residues. V dropped 1 base and J dropped 6 bases, with 13 bases sitting between them. Looked up from germline, CDR1 is LGHNA and CDR2 is YNFKEQ.

This clone has a single count. The V gene is TRBV27, the J gene TRBJ2-2; D might be TRBD1 (6 bases). Deletions cut 6 bases from V and 5 bases from J, with 19 bases between. The germline V gene has CDR1 MNHEY and CDR2 SMNVEV (reference sequence). This CDR3 region has 16 residues. DNA of the CDR3: TGTGCCAGCAGCCCTTCCAGGGGACGGTCTACCGGGGAGCTGTTTTTT. It is translated as CASSPSRGRSTGELFF.

The rearrangement uses TRBV12-3 or TRBV12-4 and TRBJ1-2; D is undetermined. V lost 4 bases and J 6 bases, leaving 12 bases between the germline ends. CDR3 length equals 13 residues. The CDR3 spells CASSSSGVHGYTF. The DNA of the CDR3 is TGTGCCAGCAGTTCTTCCGGGGTTCATGGCTACACCTTC.

The chain joins TRBV30 to TRBJ1-5; 10 nucleotides line up with TRBD1. In germline, CDR1 is GTSNPN, CDR2 SVGIG (reference sequence). The V segment lost 5 bases and the J segment 6 bases; nucleotides outside the gene matches: 10. The CDR3 is made up of 15 amino acids. CDR3 protein: CAWGAGTGDAQPQHF. CDR3 sequence (DNA): TGTGCCTGGGGTGCCGGGACAGGGGACGCTCAGCCCCAGCATTTT. Full variable domain (missing parts from reference TRBV30 and TRBJ1-5): SQTIHQWPATLVQPVGSPLSLECTVEGTSNPNLYWYRQAAGRGLQLLFYSVGIGQISSEVPQNLSASRPQDRQFILSSKKLLLSDSGFYLCAWGAGTGDAQPQHFGDGTRLSIL.

The chain combines TRBV7-2 with TRBJ2-7, with TRBD2 as a possible D gene (6 bases). The CDR3 runs to 15 residues. The germline V gene encodes CDR1 SGHTA and CDR2 FQGNSA. V gave up 4 bases and J gave up 2 bases, with 15 bases separating them. The CDR3 reads CASSSGLSGPYEQYF. The CDR3 region has the DNA TGTGCCAGCAGCTCGGGCCTTAGCGGACCCTACGAGCAGTACTTC.